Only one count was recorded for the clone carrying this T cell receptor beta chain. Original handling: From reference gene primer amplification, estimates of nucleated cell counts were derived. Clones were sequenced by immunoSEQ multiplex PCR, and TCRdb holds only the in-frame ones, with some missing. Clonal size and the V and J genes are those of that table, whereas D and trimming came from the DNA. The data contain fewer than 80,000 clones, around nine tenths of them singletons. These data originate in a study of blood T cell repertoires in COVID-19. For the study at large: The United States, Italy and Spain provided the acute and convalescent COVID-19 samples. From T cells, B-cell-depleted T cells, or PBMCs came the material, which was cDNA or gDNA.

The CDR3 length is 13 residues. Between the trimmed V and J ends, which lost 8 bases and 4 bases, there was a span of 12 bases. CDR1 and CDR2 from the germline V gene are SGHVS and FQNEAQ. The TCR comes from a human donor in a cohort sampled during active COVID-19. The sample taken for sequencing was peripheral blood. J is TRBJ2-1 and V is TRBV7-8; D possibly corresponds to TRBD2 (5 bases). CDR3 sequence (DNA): TGTGCCAGCCGGACTTTCCCTTACAATGAGCAGTTCTTC. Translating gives CASRTFPYNEQFF.